This T cell receptor (beta chain) was documented in a study of blood T cell repertoires in COVID-19. Study in general: From the United States, Italy and Spain came samples of acute and convalescent COVID-19.

Germline V gene lookup returns CDR1 MDHEN and CDR2 SYDVKM. J gave up 1 base and V 4 bases, and 4 bases lay outside the gene matches. The CDR3 has 14 residues. Authors' data handling: Estimation of nucleated cell counts was performed using reference gene primer amplification. The protocol was immunoSEQ multiplex PCR, while the TCRdb copy is restricted to in-frame clones and leaves out a portion. V and J calls and clone size are as listed in that table; D and trimming were resolved from the DNA. In the table there are 95,000 to 100,000 clones, about 81% of which are singletons. The sequence was obtained from a woman aged 60-75 years with acute or convalescent COVID-19. The sample comprised peripheral blood. This chain joins TRBV28 and TRBJ2-7, with 7 positions matching TRBD1. The CDR3 region is CASSSPGQSYEQYF. CDR3 nucleotide sequence: TGTGCCAGCAGTTCCCCGGGACAGTCCTACGAGCAGTACTTC.